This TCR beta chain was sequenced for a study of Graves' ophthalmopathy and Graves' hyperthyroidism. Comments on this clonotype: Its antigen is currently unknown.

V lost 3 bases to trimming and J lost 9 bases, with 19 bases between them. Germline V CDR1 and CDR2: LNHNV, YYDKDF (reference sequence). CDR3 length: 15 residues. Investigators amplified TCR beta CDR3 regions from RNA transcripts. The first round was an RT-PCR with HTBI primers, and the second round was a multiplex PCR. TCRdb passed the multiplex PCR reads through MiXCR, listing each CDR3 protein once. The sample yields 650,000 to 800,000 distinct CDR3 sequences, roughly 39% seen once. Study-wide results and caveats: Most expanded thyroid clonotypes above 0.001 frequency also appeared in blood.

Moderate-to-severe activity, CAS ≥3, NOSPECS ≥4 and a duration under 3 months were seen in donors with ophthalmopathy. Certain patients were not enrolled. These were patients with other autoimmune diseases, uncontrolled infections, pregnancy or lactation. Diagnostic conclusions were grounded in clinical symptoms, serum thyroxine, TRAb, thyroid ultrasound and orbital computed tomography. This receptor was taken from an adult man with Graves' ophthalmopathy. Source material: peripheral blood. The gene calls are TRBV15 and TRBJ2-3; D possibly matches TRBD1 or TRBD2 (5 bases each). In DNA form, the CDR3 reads TGTGCCACCAGCAGCGCTGGCTCTAGCACAGGCACGCAGTATTTT. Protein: CATSSAGSSTGTQYF.